This is a list of T cell receptor beta chains from one sample in a study of Graves' ophthalmopathy and Graves' hyperthyroidism. TCRdb fed the multiplex PCR reads into MiXCR, producing one record per CDR3 protein. This table holds roughly 500,000 distinct CDR3 sequences, approximately 14% found once. The sequenced sample was blood. The origin of the receptors is a woman aged 30 to 39 with Graves' ophthalmopathy. CDR3s include the opening cysteine and the closing phenylalanine or tryptophan. The order of the fields is clone size, J gene, D gene, V gene, CDR3 DNA, CDR3 protein. The D gene is left open where the match is weak. Clone size is given for some rows only: seen once, a few or many times, or a class if the clone is expanded.

many | TRBJ2-5 | NA | TRBV20-1 | TGCAGTGCTAGATCCGGCCGGCTAGCCTTGACCCAGTACTTC | CSARSGRLALTQYF
NA | TRBJ2-7 | TRBD2 | TRBV28 | TGTGCCAGCAGTCCGGAGCGGGAGCTATACGAGCAGTACTTC | CASSPERELYEQYF
many | TRBJ1-5 | NA | TRBV6-5 | TGTGCCAGCACCGGGGATAGCAATCAGCCCCGGCATTTT | CASTGDSNQPRHF
many | TRBJ1-5 | TRBD1 | TRBV2 | TGTGCCAGCAGGGACAGGTCCCTCAATCAGCCCCAGCATTTT | CASRDRSLNQPQHF
many | TRBJ1-1 | NA | TRBV12-3/TRBV12-4 | TGTGCCAGCGTTAGGGGCGCTGAAGCTTTCTTT | CASVRGAEAFF
many | TRBJ2-7 | TRBD1 | TRBV30 | TGTGCCTGGAGAAGGACAGGTAGGCCGGGCGAGCAGTACTTC | CAWRRTGRPGEQYF
many | TRBJ1-2 | TRBD1 | TRBV28 | TGTGCCAGCAAGGCTACGGGACAGGGAATGAGGAGTGGCTACACCTTC | CASKATGQGMRSGYTF
NA | TRBJ2-5 | NA | TRBV12-3/TRBV12-4 | TGTGCCAGCAGCAAAGACCAGGAGACCCGGTACTTC | CASSKDQETRYF
many | TRBJ1-3 | TRBD1 | TRBV30 | TGTGCCTGGAGGCGAGACAGGGGGCCTGGAAACACCATATATTTT | CAWRRDRGPGNTIYF
many | TRBJ1-5 | NA | TRBV4-1 | TGCGCCAGCAGAAATGGGGCCGGTCAGCCCCAGCATTTT | CASRNGAGQPQHF
many | TRBJ2-7 | TRBD2 | TRBV15 | TGTGCCACCAGCAGCGCCGGGACTACCGACGAGCAGTACTTC | CATSSAGTTDEQYF
many | TRBJ2-6 | TRBD1 | TRBV11-1 | TGTGCCAGCACCAGACAGGGGAGCTCTGGGGCCAACGTCCTGACTTTC | CASTRQGSSGANVLTF
many | TRBJ2-5 | NA | TRBV13 | TGTGCCAGCAGCCCCGGGGTGGGGACCCAGTACTTC | CASSPGVGTQYF
NA | TRBJ2-7 | TRBD1 | TRBV12-5 | TGTGCTAGTGGTTTGGTATTGAGGACAGGGGTCCACGAGCAGTACTTC | CASGLVLRTGVHEQYF
many | TRBJ2-7 | NA | TRBV6-1 | TGTGCCAGCAGCCCCGGCCGAGGGTCCTACGAGCAGTACTTC | CASSPGRGSYEQYF
NA | TRBJ1-1 | TRBD1 | TRBV19 | TGTGCCAGTAGTCTCCGGGACAGGCCTAAGGCTTTCTTT | CASSLRDRPKAFF
many | TRBJ2-2 | NA | TRBV18 | TGTGCCAGCTCACCAAACAAGCAACGCAGCGCCGGGGAGCTGTTTTTT | CASSPNKQRSAGELFF
many | TRBJ2-2 | NA | TRBV6-1 | TGTGCCAGCACTCTCGGGGTGAACACCGGGGAGCTGTTTTTT | CASTLGVNTGELFF
NA | TRBJ1-2 | TRBD1 | TRBV18 | TGTGCCAGCTCACCCAGACAGGGATTCTACCCTGGCTACACCTTC | CASSPRQGFYPGYTF
few | TRBJ2-7 | TRBD1 | TRBV12-3/TRBV12-4 | TGTGCCAGCAGCCAACCCGGGACAGGGGGGCCCAGCGAGCAGTACTTC | CASSQPGTGGPSEQYF
many | TRBJ1-2 | NA | TRBV28 | TGTGCCAGCATCCCGACAGGCAGGGTAGATGGCTACACCTTC | CASIPTGRVDGYTF
NA | TRBJ1-5 | NA | TRBV20-1 | TGCAGTGCTGCGGGACTCCTGACCAATCAGCCCCAGCATTTT | CSAAGLLTNQPQHF
many | TRBJ2-7 | TRBD1 | TRBV20-1 | TGCAGTGCTCCCGGGACAGGGGAGTACTTC | CSAPGTGEYF
many | TRBJ1-2 | TRBD1 | TRBV7-3 | TGTGCCAGCAGCTTAGGGGACAGGTCCCTTCCTTCGTTC | CASSLGDRSLPSF
many | TRBJ2-7 | NA | TRBV28 | TGTGCCAGCAGCCGATGGGGGTCTGTCTCCTACGAGCAGTACTTC | CASSRWGSVSYEQYF
many | TRBJ2-7 | NA | TRBV19 | TGTGCCAGTAGTACCTCCGGGACCATCGAGCAGTACTTC | CASSTSGTIEQYF
many | TRBJ2-2 | TRBD2 | TRBV27 | TGTGCCAGCAGCGTCAGCGGGAGGAACACCGGGGAGCTGTTTTTT | CASSVSGRNTGELFF
few | TRBJ2-4 | NA | TRBV6-1 | TGTGCCAGCAGTGAACGGGGAGATGGGACTCTAGCCAAAAACATTCAGTACTTC | CASSERGDGTLAKNIQYF
NA | TRBJ1-1 | NA | TRBV6-1 | TGTGCCAGCAGACCCCTGGGGTCGAACACTGAAGCTTTCTTT | CASRPLGSNTEAFF
many | TRBJ2-4 | NA | TRBV19 | TGTGCCAGTAGGATGTCGGGAGCCAAAAACATTCAGTACTTC | CASRMSGAKNIQYF
many | TRBJ2-7 | NA | TRBV20-1 | TGCAGTGCTAGAGGAAGGACGGTTACCTACGAGCAGTACTTC | CSARGRTVTYEQYF
many | TRBJ2-2 | NA | TRBV4-2 | TGTGCCAGCAGCCAACTAGTCTCTACAACCGGGGAGCTGTTTTTT | CASSQLVSTTGELFF
few | TRBJ1-1 | NA | TRBV2 | TGTGCCAGCAGTATCCTCGCGTACACTGAAGCTTTCTTT | CASSILAYTEAFF
many | TRBJ2-7 | TRBD1 | TRBV28 | TGTGCCAGCAGTCCCCGGGACAGCTCCTCCTACGAGCAGTACTTC | CASSPRDSSSYEQYF
many | TRBJ1-2 | TRBD1 | TRBV12-3/TRBV12-4 | TGTGCCAGCAACCAAGACAGGGGCTATGGCTACACCTTC | CASNQDRGYGYTF
NA | TRBJ2-2 | TRBD2 | TRBV11-1 | TGTGCCAGCAGCCTCACCCGGGGACTAGCGGGAGGACACACCGGGGAGCTGTTTTTT | CASSLTRGLAGGHTGELFF
many | TRBJ2-6 | NA | TRBV6-2/TRBV6-3 | TGTGCCAGCAAGGTCTTGGGGGAAGCTGGGGCCAACGTCCTGACTTTC | CASKVLGEAGANVLTF
NA | TRBJ1-1 | NA | TRBV5-1 | TGCGCCACAGGGCCAGGGGTTATGGACACTGAAGCTTTCTTT | CATGPGVMDTEAFF
many | TRBJ1-1 | NA | TRBV3-1 | TGTGCCAGCAGCCAGGACCACAGGGTAGCTGAAGCTTTCTTT | CASSQDHRVAEAFF
many | TRBJ2-7 | NA | TRBV11-2 | TGTGCCAGCAGCTTAGTAGTTTTGAGTGACGCGAGCTCCTACGATTGGCAGTACTTC | CASSLVVLSDASSYDWQYF
many | TRBJ1-5 | NA | TRBV19 | TGTGCCAGTCGAGAGGGACATACACATAGCAATCAGCCCCAGCATTTT | CASREGHTHSNQPQHF
many | TRBJ1-6 | NA | TRBV15 | TGTGCCACCAGCAGAGTCAGGGCGGGCAATTCACCCCTCCACTTT | CATSRVRAGNSPLHF
many | TRBJ1-5 | NA | TRBV7-8 | TGTGCCAGCAGCTTTACAGCTAGCAATCAGCCCCAGCATTTT | CASSFTASNQPQHF
many | TRBJ2-5 | NA | TRBV15 | TGTGCCACCAGCAGAGGACAGAACCAAGAGACCCAGTACTTC | CATSRGQNQETQYF
many | TRBJ1-2 | TRBD1 | TRBV6-2/TRBV6-3 | TGTGCCAGCAGTTACGAGGAGACAGGGATCTATGGCTACACCTTC | CASSYEETGIYGYTF
many | TRBJ1-6 | NA | TRBV6-1 | TGTGCCAGCAGTGAAGTGGCACTCCAAAATAATTCACCCCTCCACTTT | CASSEVALQNNSPLHF
many | TRBJ1-1 | NA | TRBV6-1 | TGTGCCAGCATCCTAACGGGGCACGGCACTGAAGCTTTCTTT | CASILTGHGTEAFF
NA | TRBJ2-2 | TRBD1 | TRBV14 | TGTGCCAGCAGTCCCCCGGGACAGAAAACCGGGGAGCTGTTTTTT | CASSPPGQKTGELFF
many | TRBJ1-2 | NA | TRBV25-1 | TGTGCCAGCAGTGAATCTCTGGGTCCGGATGGCTACACCTTC | CASSESLGPDGYTF
many | TRBJ2-5 | TRBD2 | TRBV12-3/TRBV12-4 | TGTGCCAGCAGTCCTAGCGGAATAGTGGAGACCCAGTACTTC | CASSPSGIVETQYF
many | TRBJ2-7 | NA | TRBV13 | TGTGCCAGCAGCCAGACCGCGGGAAGGCCCTTGAGCTCCTACGAGCAGTACTTC | CASSQTAGRPLSSYEQYF
many | TRBJ2-5 | TRBD2 | TRBV12-3/TRBV12-4 | TGTGCCAGCAGTTTAGGAATAGCGGGCCTGGGGACCCAGTACTTC | CASSLGIAGLGTQYF
many | TRBJ1-5 | NA | TRBV11-3 | TGTGCCAGCAGCGTCACAAGAAATCAGCCCCAGCATTTT | CASSVTRNQPQHF